This T cell receptor (beta chain) was captured by sequencing in a study of OX40 agonist ivuxolimab in advanced cancers. Whole-study context: Patients received ivuxolimab, an intravenous treatment, every 2 weeks at 0.01 to 10 mg/kg. The study's findings and limits: CD4+ T cells averaged fewer expanded clones than CD8+ T cells.

With 0 bases removed from V and 8 bases from J, the gap between germline ends came to 8 bases. Germline assignment: CDR1 MNHEY and CDR2 SVGAGI. This CDR3 spans 13 amino acids. This table comes from immunoSEQ multiplex PCR, and its TCRdb copy is limited to in-frame clones, with some not included. The repertoire has 55,000 to 70,000 clones, 85% of them found once; the top ten carry 3% to 4.5%. Patients were ineligible given autoimmune disease history or systemic immunosuppression. The investigators sampled blood at baseline, at cycle 4 day 1, and at cycle 7 day 1. A note on this clone: Its target is unknown.

The source of this sequence is an adult with an advanced solid tumor such as melanoma, head and neck, liver or kidney cancer. The sequences come from CD4+ or CD8+ T cells sorted from blood, collected in a trial of the OX40 agonist ivuxolimab. The genes are TRBV6-5 and TRBJ2-1, with D tentatively TRBD1 or TRBD2 (5 bases each). In DNA, the CDR3 is TGTGCCAGCAGTTACTCTAGAGGGGATGAGCAGTTCTTC. Protein product: CASSYSRGDEQFF.